The entry below describes one TCR beta chain. Its binding antigen is unknown. Base qualities are not at hand, and no much larger clone is one base apart. The cohort comprised about 30 patients with locally advanced or metastatic urothelial carcinoma treated at Memorial Sloan Kettering on a trial protocol. Peripheral blood mononuclear cells were collected pretreatment and during treatment, at between 1 and 8 total time points per patient. The Qiagen DNeasy Blood extraction kit was used to purify genomic DNA from total PBMCs and tumor samples. PBMCs were collected pretreatment and during treatment and were isolated and stored as previously described. Synthetic TCR analog templates were spiked into each PCR to estimate absolute template abundance from read counts. Using the immunoSEQ assay, TCRbeta CDR3 regions were amplified from genomic DNA with bias-controlled V and J gene primers. Sequencing of rearranged TCRbeta segments was performed at approximately 20X coverage. Per the authors' processing: Sequencing errors were corrected by clustering and CDR3s were annotated against IMGT to assign V, D and J genes. Out-of-frame and stop-codon sequences were excluded, and only productive TCRbeta rearrangements were used in downstream analyses. Clonality was computed as one minus Shannon entropy normalized by the log of the number of unique productive sequences. Clones differing between time points or between blood and tumor were identified by Fisher's exact test with Benjamini-Hochberg correction at adjusted p below 0.01. Entries here come from immuneACCESS through TCRdb and include only in-frame sequences with V and J called. Some clones fail to appear in such tables; in the studies checked, an unresolved V gene covers under half of the shortfall, and the cause of the remainder is unknown. From that table come the V and J calls and clone size; the DNA was used to work out D and trimming. The sample yields tens of thousands of clones; roughly four fifths were counted once. In total, the top ten clones hold more than 2.5% of the sample.

Per the germline V gene, MNHNS is the CDR1 and SASEGT is the CDR2. The CDR3 numbers 15 residues from cysteine through phenylalanine. The sequence is cut down to CDR3 DNA, 45 bases in frame from base 1. This sample was taken from a study of PD-L1 blockade in urothelial cancer (TCRdb year 2017). Regarding the complete study: Every patient began therapy at some point between 2014 and 2015 and was given atezolizumab 1,200 mg intravenously every 3 weeks. Blood samples gave a median of 141,255 T cells and 77,000 or so unique TCRs, with a median clonality of approximately 0.08. TCR sequencing covered pretreatment tumor samples and matched, serially collected peripheral blood taken before and after atezolizumab treatment. Under 10 patients achieved durable clinical benefit and approximately 20 did not. Blood samples were analyzed 3 weeks after the start of treatment (second dose) and 6 weeks after the start of treatment. About 85% of the roughly 30 patients were males with bladder-origin urothelial cancer, and 18 of 29 reported a prior smoking history. Patients had an ECOG performance status of 0 or 1 and had received between 0 and 3 prior chemotherapy regimens. Progression-free survival longer than 6 months counted as durable clinical benefit, and TCR features were additionally tested against both progression-free and overall survival. In the same patients who had TCR sequencing, pretreatment tumors also underwent whole exome sequencing and RNA sequencing. An exploratory multi-omic analysis was conducted of the somatic, immune and clinical correlates of response to PD-L1 blockade with atezolizumab in urothelial cancer. Some 30 patients had pretreatment blood TCR-seq, about 24 had at least one posttreatment blood collection, and about 24 had tumor TCR-seq. Summary of the overall study and its limitations: Because of the small sample size (n ≈ 27) and the many exploratory analyses performed, the results are intended to be regarded as hypothesis-generating. A pretreatment peripheral blood TCR clonality below the median was linked to improved progression-free and overall survival. At 3 weeks after the start of treatment, tumor-associated TCR clones in peripheral blood had expanded more in patients with durable benefit (n ≈ 22, p = 0.022).

Rearrangement joined TRBV6-1 to TRBJ2-5, with 11 central nucleotides matching TRBD1. The end of the DNA aligns better with TRBJ2-7, so the J call may be wrong. The material was PBMCs, obtained around atezolizumab (anti-PD-L1) treatment. This TCR came from a man in his 70s with urothelial cancer. The nucleotides read TGTGCCAGCAGTGAAGCAGGGACAGGGGGATACGAGCAGTACTTC. It translates to CASSEAGTGGYEQYF.